One and the same sample provided the 4 T cell receptor beta chains below, sequenced in a study of human T cells and chemical hapten exposure (dated by TCRdb to 2020 to 2023). Libraries were made using RACE. Reads for this sample came from a NextSeq 500. In-frame beta chains were kept once TCRdb had trimmed the public reads at Q25 with fastp and called clones with MiXCR. Merged by CDR3 protein, the rows form single entries marked with the most common genes and DNA. The sample table shows approximately 68,000 distinct CDR3 sequences, and over 6.5% are seen once. Around 3.3% of the sample lies in the top ten. The sample's time point label is to be understood as: patch test 2, 6 weeks after DPC sensitization. The sample's treatment or condition, from its label and the paper: therapeutic diphenylcyclopropenone sensitization with weekly scalp DPC. The specimen was whole blood, collected in connection with sensitization to the hapten diphenylcyclopropenone (DPC). These receptors originate from a woman between 50 and 59 years old with alopecia areata. Some clones in this sample may be carry-over from other donors' samples.

The chain employs TRBV2 and TRBJ1-2, with TRBD1 identical over 8 bases. In germline, CDR1 is SNHLY, CDR2 FYNNEI. The length of the CDR3 is 11 residues. V lost 8 bases to trimming and J lost 6 bases; unmatched junction nucleotides: 2. CDR3 residues: CASRTGNGYTF. The CDR3 DNA reads TGTGCCAGCCGGACAGGGAATGGCTACACCTTC.

The gene calls are TRBV27 and TRBJ2-7, with 8 bases that match TRBD2. V trimming: 5 bases; J trimming: 2 bases; junction bases outside the gene matches: 5. CDR3 length: 14 amino acids. Germline V gives CDR1 MNHEY, CDR2 SMNVEV (reference sequence). The CDR3 bases are TGTGCCAGCAGTCCCGGGACTAGAGCCTACGAGCAGTACTTC. This sequence encodes CASSPGTRAYEQYF.

V and J are TRBV7-9 and TRBJ2-7; D may be TRBD2 (6 bases). This CDR3 is built from 15 residues. V was clipped by 5 bases and J by 3 bases, with 17 bases between them. Germline CDR1 reads SEHNR; CDR2 reads FQNEAQ (reference sequence). CDR3 residues: CASSHRDSTLYEQYF. The CDR3 region has the DNA TGTGCCAGCAGCCACCGGGACTCGACCCTCTACGAGCAGTACTTC.

The rearrangement links TRBV14 to TRBJ2-4; 12 bases line up with TRBD1. V was clipped by 3 bases and J by 8 bases; unmatched bases: 17. Germline V lookup: CDR1 SGHDN, CDR2 FVKESK. The CDR3 is made up of 19 amino acids. CDR3 bases: TGTGCCAGCAGCCAGTCCGGGACAGGGGGCCTAAGGCATGGGGACATTCAGTACTTC. Translation gives CASSQSGTGGLRHGDIQYF.